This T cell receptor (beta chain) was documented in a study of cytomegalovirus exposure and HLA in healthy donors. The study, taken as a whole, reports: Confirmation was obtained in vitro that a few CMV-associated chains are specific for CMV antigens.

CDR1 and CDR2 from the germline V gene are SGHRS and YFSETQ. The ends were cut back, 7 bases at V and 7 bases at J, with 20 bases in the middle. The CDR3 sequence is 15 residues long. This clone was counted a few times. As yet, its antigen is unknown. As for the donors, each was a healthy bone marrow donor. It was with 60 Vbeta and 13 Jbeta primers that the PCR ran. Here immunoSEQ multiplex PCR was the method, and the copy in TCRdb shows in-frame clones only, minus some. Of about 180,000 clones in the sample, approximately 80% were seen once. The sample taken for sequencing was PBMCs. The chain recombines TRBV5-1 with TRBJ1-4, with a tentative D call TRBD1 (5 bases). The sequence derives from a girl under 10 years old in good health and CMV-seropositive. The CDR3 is CASHQGNGLAEKLFF. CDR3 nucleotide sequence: TGCGCCAGCCATCAGGGTAACGGGCTTGCTGAAAAACTGTTTTTT.